The subject of this entry is one T cell receptor beta chain. The sample is drawn from a study of blood T cell repertoires in COVID-19. Study-wide context: COVID-19 samples from acute and convalescent phases originated in the United States, Italy and Spain.

The CDR3 contains 14 residues. Trimming stripped 4 bases from V and 2 bases from J, with 12 bases between. Germline V lookup: CDR1 MNHEY, CDR2 SVGAGI. Sequencing was performed with immunoSEQ multiplex PCR; in TCRdb, only in-frame clones are kept and a portion is missing. Of some 87,000 clones in the sample, 70% to 85% are singletons; the top ten hold approximately 22%. The sequencing sample was made of peripheral blood. The receptor was derived from a human donor in a cohort sampled during active COVID-19. The V call is TRBV6-5, the J call TRBJ2-7, with a tentative D call TRBD1 (5 bases). DNA of the CDR3: TGTGCCAGCAGTTCAAACAGGCGAACCTACGAGCAGTACTTC. It is translated as CASSSNRRTYEQYF.